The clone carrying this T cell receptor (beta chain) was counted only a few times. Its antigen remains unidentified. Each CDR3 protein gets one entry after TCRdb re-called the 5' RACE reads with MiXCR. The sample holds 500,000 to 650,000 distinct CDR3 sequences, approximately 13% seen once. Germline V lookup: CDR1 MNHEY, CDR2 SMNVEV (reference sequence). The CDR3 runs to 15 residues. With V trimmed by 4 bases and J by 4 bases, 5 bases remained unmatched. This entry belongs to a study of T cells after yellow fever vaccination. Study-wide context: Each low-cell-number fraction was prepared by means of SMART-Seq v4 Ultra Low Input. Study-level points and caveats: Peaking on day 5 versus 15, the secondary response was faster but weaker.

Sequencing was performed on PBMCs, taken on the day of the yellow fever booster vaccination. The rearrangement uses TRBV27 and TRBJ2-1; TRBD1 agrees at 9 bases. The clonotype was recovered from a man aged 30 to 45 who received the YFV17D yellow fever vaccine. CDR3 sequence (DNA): TGTGCCAGCAGTTCTCGACAGGGGGTTTACAATGAGCAGTTCTTC. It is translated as CASSSRQGVYNEQFF.